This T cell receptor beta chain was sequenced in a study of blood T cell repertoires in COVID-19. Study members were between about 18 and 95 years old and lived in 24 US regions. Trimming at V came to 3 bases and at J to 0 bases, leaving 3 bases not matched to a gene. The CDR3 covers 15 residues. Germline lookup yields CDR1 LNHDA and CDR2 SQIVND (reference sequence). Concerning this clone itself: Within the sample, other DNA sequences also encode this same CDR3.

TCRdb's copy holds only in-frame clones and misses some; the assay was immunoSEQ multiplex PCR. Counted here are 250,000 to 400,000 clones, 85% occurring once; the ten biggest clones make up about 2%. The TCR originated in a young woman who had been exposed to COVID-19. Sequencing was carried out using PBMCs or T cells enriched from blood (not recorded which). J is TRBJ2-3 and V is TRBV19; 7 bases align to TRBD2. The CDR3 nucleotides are TGTGCCAGTAGTATCGTCGGGGGGAGCACAGATACGCAGTATTTT. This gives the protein CASSIVGGSTDTQYF.